Listed here are 25 T cell receptor beta chains from one sample, sequenced in a study of T cells in tuberculosis. The repertoire was sequenced with immunoSEQ multiplex PCR; TCRdb's copy has only in-frame clones and lacks some. The sample comprises about 88,000 clones, roughly 91% of which are singletons, and approximately 2% rests with the top ten. Thawed, overnight-rested PBMC were stained with GMM-loaded CD1B tetramer, viability dye and anti-CD3, then sorted. The lipid loaded on the CD1B tetramers was C32 glucose monomycolate from Rhodococcus equi. The specimen sequenced was CD1b-GMM tetramer-negative cells sorted from PBMCs. The receptors were sampled from an adult woman with latent tuberculosis.

The rearrangement links TRBV9 to TRBJ2-1; unclear D gene. CDR3 length: 16 residues. Trimming took 0 bases from V and 1 from J, leaving 11 bases between them. The germline gives CDR1 SGDLS, CDR2 YYNGEE. CDR3 region: CASSVESSVSYNEQFF. CDR3 DNA sequence: TGTGCCAGCAGCGTAGAATCATCGGTTTCCTACAATGAGCAGTTCTTC.

The genes are TRBV21-1 and TRBJ2-1; the D call in the table, TRBD2, was not verified against the DNA. TRBV21-1 constitutes a pseudogene. The CDR3 consists of 17 residues. DNA for the CDR3: TGTGCCAGCAGGGTCTGGATAGCTACCCATTCCGACAATGAGCAGTTCTTC. This sequence encodes CASRVWIATHSDNEQFF.

This chain links TRBV6-5 with TRBJ1-2, with D uncertain. The V gene lost 2 bases and the J gene lost 4 bases, with 17 bases spanning the gap. Per germline, CDR1 MNHEY and CDR2 SVGAGI. This CDR3 region has 16 residues. The CDR3 bases are TGTGCCAGCAGTTACAGTTATGAGGCCCGATTCTATGGCTACACCTTC. Encoded protein: CASSYSYEARFYGYTF.

The chain is built from TRBV7-6 and TRBJ2-4; TRBD1 matches at 9 bases. The CDR3 is 14 residues long. Germline loops: CDR1 SGHVS, CDR2 FNYEAQ. Trimming at V came to 6 bases and at J to 8 bases, leaving 8 bases not matched to a gene. DNA for the CDR3: TGTGCCAGCAGTTATACAGGGGGCAGCGACATTCAGTACTTC. It codes for CASSYTGGSDIQYF.

The rearrangement joins TRBV4-1 to TRBJ2-5; 7 bases match TRBD2. After removal of 0 bases from V and 2 bases from J, the junction contained 12 bases not matched to a gene. The germline CDR1 and CDR2 sequences are MGHRA and YSYEKL. This CDR3 has 18 residues. CDR3 residues: CASSQDPSLAVSQETQYF. In DNA form, the CDR3 reads TGCGCCAGCAGCCAAGATCCTAGCCTAGCGGTATCACAAGAGACCCAGTACTTC.

V gene TRBV23-1 combines with J gene TRBJ2-7, with 11 bases matching TRBD2. TRBV23-1 is reported as an ORF; its role is uncertain. Unmatched junction bases numbered 14, after V lost 3 bases and J lost 4 bases. This CDR3 spans 18 amino acids. Written as DNA, the CDR3 is TGCGCCAGCAGTCACTCTACCGGGACTAGCGGAGAAACTTACGAGCAGTACGTC. Protein sequence: CASSHSTGTSGETYEQYV.

This clone was found a few times. As DNA, the CDR3 is TGTGCCAGCGGAGCCGAGTTCTACAATGAGCAGTTCTTC. Its translation is CASGAEFYNEQFF. The chain recombines TRBV6-1 with TRBJ2-1; D unclear. The CDR3 has 13 residues. Germline CDR1 MNHNS, CDR2 SASEGT. The V end was cut by 8 bases, the J end by 3 bases, with 11 bases between.

The chain joins TRBV11-2 to TRBJ2-7; D remains unclear. Germline V lookup: CDR1 SGHAT, CDR2 FQNNGV. This CDR3 region has 15 residues. V lost 0 bases and J 0 bases, leaving 9 bases between the germline ends. CDR3: CASSLEGSSSYEQYF. In DNA, the CDR3 is TGTGCCAGCAGCTTAGAGGGCAGCAGCTCCTACGAGCAGTACTTC.

The chain combines TRBV28 with TRBJ2-7; 10 bases map to TRBD1. Germline V lookup: CDR1 MDHEN, CDR2 SYDVKM. The V gene end was trimmed by 5 bases and the J gene end by 3 bases; junction bases not matched to a gene: 10. The CDR3 spans 16 residues. The CDR3 sequence: CASSTYRQGALYEQYV. For the CDR3, the DNA is TGTGCCAGCAGTACATATCGACAGGGGGCTCTCTACGAGCAGTACGTC.

V gene TRBV27 combines with J gene TRBJ1-2, with D unclear. This CDR3 has 15 amino acids. Germline assignment: CDR1 MNHEY and CDR2 SMNVEV (reference sequence). V was shortened by 5 bases and J by 7 bases, with 20 bases between the two germline ends. CDR3 coding DNA: TGTGCCAGCAGTCCCCGCCCCATTGGGCTAATTGGCTACACCTTC. Protein: CASSPRPIGLIGYTF.

The CDR3 spells CASSSTLDRVAFF. CDR3 in DNA: TGTGCCAGCAGCTCTACATTGGACAGGGTTGCTTTCTTT. This rearrangement joins TRBV11-2 to TRBJ1-1, with 8 bases matching TRBD1. The trim removed 4 bases at V and 11 bases at J, leaving 9 bases unmatched. The CDR3 is 13 amino acids. Per the germline V gene, CDR1 is SGHAT and CDR2 is FQNNGV.

The chain combines TRBV5-4 with TRBJ2-3; a possible D gene is TRBD1 (6 bases). With 5 bases removed from V and 6 bases from J, the gap between germline ends came to 13 bases. The CDR3 totals 13 residues. Germline V lookup: CDR1 SGHNT, CDR2 YYREEE (reference sequence). In nucleotides, the CDR3 is TGTGCCAGCAGGGCGACAGGAACGGATACGCAGTATTTT. Encoded protein: CASRATGTDTQYF.

V and J are TRBV18 and TRBJ2-3; D call uncertain. The CDR3 runs 16 residues. V was clipped by 6 bases and J by 2 bases, with 18 bases between them. Germline V gene lookup returns CDR1 KGHSH and CDR2 LQKENI. The CDR3 is CASSTTHSPITDTQYF. The CDR3 coding sequence is TGTGCCAGCTCTACCACCCACAGCCCTATCACAGATACGCAGTATTTT.

The gene calls are TRBV7-9 and TRBJ2-1; the D gene is possibly TRBD1 (5 bases). The V end was cut by 5 bases, the J end by 7 bases, with 18 bases between. Germline CDR1 SEHNR, CDR2 FQNEAQ (reference sequence). The CDR3 is made up of 15 amino acids. CDR3 nucleotide sequence: TGTGCCAGCAGCAATGGGGCCCAGGGCTTGAATGAGCAGTTCTTC. It codes for CASSNGAQGLNEQFF.

The V call is TRBV27, the J call TRBJ1-5; 7 bases fit TRBD1. This CDR3 contains 15 residues. V was pared by 5 bases and J by 7 bases, with 11 bases of the junction left unmatched. Looked up from germline, CDR1 is MNHEY and CDR2 is SMNVEV (reference sequence). The CDR3 protein is CASSPTTGILQPQHF. As DNA, the CDR3 is TGTGCCAGCAGTCCAACGACAGGGATCCTACAGCCCCAGCATTTT.

V is TRBV5-8 and J is TRBJ1-5, with TRBD1 matching 7 bases. V shed 2 bases and J 4 bases; nucleotides not matched to a gene: 9. The CDR3 extends over 16 amino acids. From germline, CDR1 is SGHTS and CDR2 YDEGEE. This chain's CDR3 is CASSFYLAQGNQPQHF. CDR3 coding DNA: TGTGCCAGCAGCTTCTATCTGGCACAGGGGAATCAGCCCCAGCATTTT.

J is TRBJ1-3 and V is TRBV10-3; tentatively, D is TRBD1 (5 bases). The germline gives CDR1 ENHRY, CDR2 SYGVKD. This CDR3 is 16 amino acids long. V gave up 0 bases and J gave up 0 bases, with 9 bases separating them. The CDR3: CAISESMGGSGNTIYF. The CDR3, as DNA: TGTGCCATCAGTGAGTCGATGGGGGGCTCTGGAAACACCATATATTTT.

For the CDR3, the DNA is TGTGCCAGCAGCTTATTCAGAGGTAGAGACCGGGTGGAGAAACTGTTTTTT. Residues: CASSLFRGRDRVEKLFF. The gene calls are TRBV5-4 and TRBJ1-4; no reliable D call. This CDR3 contains 17 residues. CDR1 is SGHNT, CDR2 YYREEE, per germline (reference sequence). Trimming pared 2 bases from V and 11 bases from J, leaving 25 bases between.

This rearrangement joins TRBV7-8 to TRBJ2-1; TRBD2 aligns across 14 bases. The trim removed 6 bases at V and 5 bases at J, leaving 3 bases unmatched. CDR1 is SGHVS, CDR2 FQNEAQ, per germline. The CDR3 covers 15 residues. The CDR3 coding sequence is TGTGCCAGCAGACCGACTAGCGGGGGGGACAATGAGCAGTTCTTC. Protein: CASRPTSGGDNEQFF. Combining the CDR3 with reference TRBV7-8 and TRBJ2-1 gives the whole variable domain GAGVSQSPRYKVAKRGQDVALRCDPISGHVSLFWYQQALGQGPEFLTYFQNEAQLDKSGLPSDRFFAERPEGSVSTLKIQRTQQEDSAVYLCASRPTSGGDNEQFFGPGTRLTVL.

The V call is TRBV25-1, the J call TRBJ2-7, with D perhaps TRBD1 (5 bases). CDR1 and CDR2 (germline): MGHDK, SYGVNS. V was pared by 6 bases and J by 0 bases, with 15 bases between. This CDR3 spans 15 amino acids. The CDR3 loop is CASSRQRPHSYEQYF. CDR3 DNA: TGTGCCAGCAGCAGACAGCGTCCCCACTCCTACGAGCAGTACTTC.

The V gene is TRBV25-1, the J gene TRBJ2-1; D unclear. The CDR3 runs 13 residues. Trimming took 4 bases from V and 5 from J, leaving 9 bases between them. In germline, CDR1 is MGHDK, CDR2 SYGVNS. DNA for the CDR3: TGTGCCAGCAGTGGAGCCCCTCACAATGAGCAGTTCTTC. Its translation is CASSGAPHNEQFF. The entire variable domain, with the rest obtained from reference TRBV25-1 and TRBJ2-1, is as follows: EADIYQTPRYLVIGTGKKITLECSQTMGHDKMYWYQQDPGMELHLIHYSYGVNSTEKGDLSSESTVSRIRTEHFPLTLESARPSHTSQYLCASSGAPHNEQFFGPGTRLTVL.

The chain recombines TRBV27 with TRBJ2-3; 7 nucleotides align to TRBD2. Trimming at V came to 0 bases and at J to 3 bases, leaving 6 bases not matched to a gene. CDR3 size: 16 residues. Germline V CDR1 and CDR2: MNHEY, SMNVEV (reference sequence). The CDR3 region is CASSLSRGGGTDTQYF. CDR3 sequence (DNA): TGTGCCAGCAGTTTATCGCGTGGCGGGGGTACAGATACGCAGTATTTT.

The chain carries TRBV27 and TRBJ1-5; possibly TRBD1 for D (6 bases). The CDR3 is made up of 14 amino acids. Trimming left V 3 bases short and J 5 bases short, with 11 bases between. CDR1 MNHEY and CDR2 SMNVEV come from the germline V gene (reference sequence). CDR3 in amino acids: CASSLWGGDQPQHF. CDR3 sequence (DNA): TGTGCCAGCAGTTTGTGGGGGGGCGATCAGCCCCAGCATTTT.

The chain uses TRBV6-1 and TRBJ1-2; D is ambiguous. Trimming removed 2 bases from V and 3 bases from J, with 13 bases in between. Germline V gene data show CDR1 as MNHNS and CDR2 as SASEGT. This CDR3 is 15 amino acids long. The CDR3 DNA reads TGTGCCAGCAGTGAAATAGGCGGATCCCACTATGGCTACACCTTC. It codes for CASSEIGGSHYGYTF.

This chain uses TRBV27 with TRBJ1-4, with D uncertain. The CDR3 consists of 15 residues. Looked up from germline, CDR1 is MNHEY and CDR2 is SMNVEV (reference sequence). Trimming left V 3 bases short and J 6 bases short, with 14 bases between. The DNA for the CDR3 is TGTGCCAGCAGTTTCGCCAGGCCCGACCATGAAAAACTGTTTTTT. The encoded protein is CASSFARPDHEKLFF.